A selection of T cell receptor beta chains follows, all from one sample in a study of cytomegalovirus exposure and HLA in healthy donors. The assay was immunoSEQ multiplex PCR, and TCRdb's table has in-frame clones only and misses some. The data show approximately 270,000 clones, with 90% seen just once and 0.3% to 0.4% held by the top ten. Sequencing was carried out using PBMCs. The source is a woman between 18 and 29 years old in good health and CMV-seronegative. The CDR3 runs from the conserved cysteine through the conserved F or W. The order of the fields is D gene, J gene, V gene, clone size, CDR3 protein, CDR3 DNA. The D gene is left open where the match is weak. For some rows the clone size is stated as once, few or many, or as a class when expanded; others skip it.

D gene: TRBD1
J gene: TRBJ1-4
V gene: TRBV28
clone size: once
CDR3 protein: CASSPTILTGQNEKLFF
CDR3 DNA: TGTGCCAGCAGTCCGACCATCCTCACGGGACAGAATGAAAAACTGTTTTTT

D gene: .
J gene: TRBJ1-1
V gene: TRBV28
clone size: .
CDR3 protein: CASSLPAGATTEAFF
CDR3 DNA: TGTGCCAGCAGTTTGCCGGCAGGGGCCACCACTGAAGCTTTCTTT

D gene: .
J gene: TRBJ1-3
V gene: TRBV5-1
clone size: .
CDR3 protein: CASSLITGTSGNTIYF
CDR3 DNA: TGCGCCAGCAGCTTAATCACAGGGACCTCTGGAAACACCATATATTTT

D gene: .
J gene: TRBJ1-5
V gene: TRBV6-1
clone size: .
CDR3 protein: CASSPDRYSNQPQHF
CDR3 DNA: TGTGCCAGCAGTCCCGACAGGTATAGCAATCAGCCCCAGCATTTT

D gene: TRBD1
J gene: TRBJ2-7
V gene: TRBV29-1
clone size: .
CDR3 protein: CSVEWTGVYEQYF
CDR3 DNA: TGCAGCGTTGAATGGACAGGGGTCTACGAGCAGTACTTC

D gene: .
J gene: TRBJ2-3
V gene: TRBV20-1
clone size: .
CDR3 protein: CSASIPDTQYF
CDR3 DNA: TGCAGTGCTAGCATCCCAGATACGCAGTATTTT

D gene: .
J gene: TRBJ2-1
V gene: TRBV7-2
clone size: .
CDR3 protein: CASSFSGVDEQFF
CDR3 DNA: TGTGCCAGCAGCTTTTCAGGGGTGGATGAGCAGTTCTTC

D gene: TRBD1
J gene: TRBJ1-1
V gene: TRBV30
clone size: .
CDR3 protein: CACQTPTGTRTEAFF
CDR3 DNA: TGTGCCTGTCAGACCCCGACAGGGACGCGGACTGAAGCTTTCTTT

D gene: .
J gene: TRBJ1-1
V gene: TRBV5-1
clone size: .
CDR3 protein: CASSLVPRTVNTEAFF
CDR3 DNA: TGCGCCAGCAGCTTGGTCCCCCGGACTGTGAACACTGAAGCTTTCTTT

D gene: .
J gene: TRBJ2-5
V gene: TRBV10-2
clone size: .
CDR3 protein: CASSESKNYHWTQYF
CDR3 DNA: TGCGCCAGCAGTGAGTCGAAGAACTACCATTGGACCCAGTACTTC

D gene: .
J gene: TRBJ2-5
V gene: TRBV5-1
clone size: .
CDR3 protein: CASSLAREETQYF
CDR3 DNA: TGCGCCAGCAGCTTGGCCAGGGAAGAGACCCAGTACTTC

D gene: .
J gene: TRBJ1-2
V gene: TRBV4-1
clone size: .
CDR3 protein: CASSQTGISGYTF
CDR3 DNA: TGCGCCAGCAGCCAAACAGGGATTTCTGGCTACACCTTC

D gene: TRBD2
J gene: TRBJ2-3
V gene: TRBV6-4
clone size: once
CDR3 protein: CASSGAGGSTDTQYF
CDR3 DNA: TGTGCCAGCAGTGGAGCGGGGGGTAGCACAGATACGCAGTATTTT

D gene: TRBD2
J gene: TRBJ2-1
V gene: TRBV30
clone size: .
CDR3 protein: CAWTSGVTYNEQFF
CDR3 DNA: TGTGCCTGGACTAGCGGGGTAACCTACAATGAGCAGTTCTTC

D gene: .
J gene: TRBJ1-5
V gene: TRBV19
clone size: .
CDR3 protein: CASSSQDSRNQPQHF
CDR3 DNA: TGTGCCAGTAGTTCTCAAGACAGCCGCAATCAGCCCCAGCATTTT

D gene: TRBD1
J gene: TRBJ1-2
V gene: TRBV18
clone size: .
CDR3 protein: CASSPPGQPNYGYTF
CDR3 DNA: TGTGCCAGCTCACCCCCGGGACAGCCTAACTATGGCTACACCTTC

D gene: TRBD1
J gene: TRBJ2-3
V gene: TRBV15
clone size: .
CDR3 protein: CATSSQTGGNGGTQYF
CDR3 DNA: TGTGCCACCAGCAGCCAGACAGGGGGCAACGGGGGTACGCAGTATTTT

D gene: .
J gene: TRBJ2-1
V gene: TRBV27
clone size: .
CDR3 protein: CASSLPPASESYNEQFF
CDR3 DNA: TGTGCCAGCAGTTTACCCCCTGCGTCGGAGAGCTACAATGAGCAGTTCTTC

D gene: .
J gene: TRBJ1-4
V gene: TRBV18
clone size: once
CDR3 protein: CASSPPWAGAGSNEKLFF
CDR3 DNA: TGTGCCAGCTCACCACCGTGGGCAGGGGCAGGGTCTAATGAAAAACTGTTTTTT

D gene: TRBD2
J gene: TRBJ2-3
V gene: TRBV7-9
clone size: .
CDR3 protein: CASSHILAGAVTDTQYF
CDR3 DNA: TGTGCCAGCAGCCACATACTAGCGGGGGCCGTCACAGATACGCAGTATTTT

D gene: .
J gene: TRBJ1-5
V gene: TRBV10-3
clone size: .
CDR3 protein: CAISDPVGGNQPQHF
CDR3 DNA: TGTGCCATCAGTGATCCGGTTGGTGGCAATCAGCCCCAGCATTTT

D gene: TRBD1
J gene: TRBJ2-3
V gene: TRBV6-1
clone size: .
CDR3 protein: CASRQAGGLDTQYF
CDR3 DNA: TGTGCCAGCAGGCAGGCAGGGGGTTTAGATACGCAGTATTTT

D gene: .
J gene: TRBJ1-5
V gene: TRBV5-6
clone size: .
CDR3 protein: CASSFGIGAQLNQPQHF
CDR3 DNA: TGTGCCAGCAGCTTTGGTATTGGAGCGCAGCTCAATCAGCCCCAGCATTTT

D gene: .
J gene: TRBJ2-6
V gene: TRBV9
clone size: .
CDR3 protein: CASRAGAGANVLTF
CDR3 DNA: TGTGCCAGCAGAGCAGGGGCAGGGGCCAACGTCCTGACTTTC

D gene: TRBD1
J gene: TRBJ2-2
V gene: TRBV6-4
clone size: few
CDR3 protein: CASGTGYTGELFF
CDR3 DNA: TGTGCCAGCGGGACAGGCTACACCGGGGAGCTGTTTTTT

D gene: .
J gene: TRBJ2-2
V gene: TRBV4-1
clone size: .
CDR3 protein: CASSPVLPGGELFF
CDR3 DNA: TGCGCCAGCAGCCCGGTACTACCGGGCGGGGAGCTGTTTTTT

D gene: .
J gene: TRBJ1-3
V gene: TRBV5-8
clone size: .
CDR3 protein: CASSHRTTGNFGNTIYF
CDR3 DNA: TGTGCCAGCAGCCACCGAACGACAGGAAACTTTGGAAACACCATATATTTT

D gene: .
J gene: TRBJ1-5
V gene: TRBV4-1
clone size: .
CDR3 protein: CASSQGAQGLRNQPQHF
CDR3 DNA: TGCGCCAGCAGCCAAGGAGCTCAGGGGTTGCGCAATCAGCCCCAGCATTTT

D gene: .
J gene: TRBJ1-5
V gene: TRBV6-1
clone size: .
CDR3 protein: CASSEWEGGNQPQHF
CDR3 DNA: TGTGCCAGCAGTGAATGGGAGGGGGGCAATCAGCCCCAGCATTTT

D gene: .
J gene: TRBJ1-5
V gene: TRBV4-1
clone size: .
CDR3 protein: CASSQDSGTTYSNQPQHF
CDR3 DNA: TGCGCCAGCAGCCAGGACTCCGGGACAACCTATAGCAATCAGCCCCAGCATTTT

D gene: .
J gene: TRBJ2-1
V gene: TRBV10-3
clone size: .
CDR3 protein: CAISGGYNEQFF
CDR3 DNA: TGTGCCATCAGTGGAGGTTACAATGAGCAGTTCTTC

D gene: TRBD1
J gene: TRBJ2-1
V gene: TRBV6-7
clone size: .
CDR3 protein: CASSGGQGENEQFF
CDR3 DNA: TGTGCCAGCAGCGGGGGACAGGGGGAGAATGAGCAGTTCTTC

D gene: TRBD1
J gene: TRBJ2-1
V gene: TRBV2
clone size: .
CDR3 protein: CASSRTGGGFYEQFF
CDR3 DNA: TGTGCCAGCAGCAGGACAGGGGGCGGTTTCTATGAGCAGTTCTTC

D gene: TRBD1
J gene: TRBJ2-7
V gene: TRBV7-2
clone size: .
CDR3 protein: CASSLASGTGYEQYF
CDR3 DNA: TGTGCCAGCAGCTTAGCCTCCGGGACAGGCTACGAGCAGTACTTC

D gene: .
J gene: TRBJ2-3
V gene: TRBV18
clone size: once
CDR3 protein: CASSPRTGADTQYF
CDR3 DNA: TGTGCCAGCTCCCCTAGGACGGGAGCAGATACGCAGTATTTT

D gene: .
J gene: TRBJ1-4
V gene: TRBV5-8
clone size: .
CDR3 protein: CASSLYSEGGEKLFF
CDR3 DNA: TGTGCCAGCAGCTTGTATAGTGAAGGAGGAGAAAAACTGTTTTTT

D gene: TRBD1
J gene: TRBJ1-4
V gene: TRBV5-8
clone size: .
CDR3 protein: CASSTRRTGNNEKLFF
CDR3 DNA: TGTGCCAGCAGCACCCGACGGACAGGGAATAATGAAAAACTGTTTTTT

D gene: TRBD1
J gene: TRBJ2-4
V gene: TRBV18
clone size: .
CDR3 protein: CASSPGTENIQYF
CDR3 DNA: TGTGCCAGCTCACCCGGGACAGAAAACATTCAGTACTTC

D gene: .
J gene: TRBJ1-5
V gene: TRBV28
clone size: once
CDR3 protein: CASSGVQSTPTGSQPQHF
CDR3 DNA: TGTGCCAGCAGCGGGGTCCAATCGACACCCACTGGTAGTCAGCCCCAGCATTTT

D gene: .
J gene: TRBJ1-2
V gene: TRBV5-1
clone size: .
CDR3 protein: CASSLGQGNGYTF
CDR3 DNA: TGCGCCAGCAGCTTGGGGCAGGGTAATGGCTACACCTTC

D gene: .
J gene: TRBJ2-1
V gene: TRBV6-5
clone size: .
CDR3 protein: CASSLRQILNEQFF
CDR3 DNA: TGTGCCAGCAGTTTAAGACAGATACTCAATGAGCAGTTCTTC

D gene: .
J gene: TRBJ1-1
V gene: TRBV7-9
clone size: .
CDR3 protein: CASSSGGNTEAFF
CDR3 DNA: TGTGCCAGCAGCTCGGGGGGGAACACTGAAGCTTTCTTT

D gene: .
J gene: TRBJ1-2
V gene: TRBV12-2
clone size: .
CDR3 protein: CASRSNKGGRGRPYGYTF
CDR3 DNA: TGTGCAAGTCGCTCCAATAAGGGGGGCAGGGGGCGCCCCTATGGCTACACCTTC

D gene: TRBD2
J gene: TRBJ2-7
V gene: TRBV10-1
clone size: .
CDR3 protein: CASSDPGTTYEQYF
CDR3 DNA: TGCGCCAGCAGTGACCCAGGGACTACCTACGAGCAGTACTTC

D gene: TRBD1
J gene: TRBJ2-7
V gene: TRBV9
clone size: .
CDR3 protein: CASSVGDSYEQYF
CDR3 DNA: TGTGCCAGCAGCGTAGGGGACAGTTACGAGCAGTACTTC

D gene: .
J gene: TRBJ1-1
V gene: TRBV4-3
clone size: .
CDR3 protein: CASSQGGWKNTEAFF
CDR3 DNA: TGCGCCAGCAGCCAAGGAGGGTGGAAGAACACTGAAGCTTTCTTT

D gene: TRBD1
J gene: TRBJ1-2
V gene: TRBV28
clone size: once
CDR3 protein: CASSLLTGANYGYTF
CDR3 DNA: TGTGCCAGCAGTTTACTGACAGGGGCTAACTATGGCTACACCTTC

D gene: TRBD1
J gene: TRBJ1-6
V gene: TRBV5-1
clone size: .
CDR3 protein: CASSPDRGYNSPLHF
CDR3 DNA: TGCGCCAGCAGCCCGGACAGGGGGTATAATTCACCCCTCCACTTT

D gene: .
J gene: TRBJ2-3
V gene: TRBV11-1
clone size: .
CDR3 protein: CASSPDIGGTDTQYF
CDR3 DNA: TGTGCCAGCAGTCCCGACATCGGCGGCACAGATACGCAGTATTTT

D gene: TRBD1
J gene: TRBJ2-2
V gene: TRBV2
clone size: .
CDR3 protein: CASIKQGAGTGELFF
CDR3 DNA: TGTGCCAGCATCAAACAGGGGGCAGGGACCGGGGAGCTGTTTTTT

D gene: .
J gene: TRBJ1-4
V gene: TRBV11-2
clone size: .
CDR3 protein: CASSSRGHTRGEKLFF
CDR3 DNA: TGTGCCAGCAGCTCCCGGGGACATACACGGGGTGAAAAACTGTTTTTT

D gene: TRBD2
J gene: TRBJ2-5
V gene: TRBV7-6
clone size: .
CDR3 protein: CASSIRLAGGETQYF
CDR3 DNA: TGTGCCAGCAGCATCAGACTAGCGGGGGGAGAGACCCAGTACTTC

D gene: .
J gene: TRBJ2-2
V gene: TRBV5-4
clone size: .
CDR3 protein: CASSLGGSGELFF
CDR3 DNA: TGTGCCAGCAGCTTGGGGGGCTCAGGGGAGCTGTTTTTT

D gene: .
J gene: TRBJ2-1
V gene: TRBV11-3
clone size: .
CDR3 protein: CASSLLGGGSEQFF
CDR3 DNA: TGTGCCAGCAGCTTATTAGGTGGGGGCAGTGAGCAGTTCTTC

D gene: TRBD2
J gene: TRBJ2-7
V gene: TRBV7-9
clone size: .
CDR3 protein: CASTWVGIAGSYEQYF
CDR3 DNA: TGTGCCAGCACCTGGGTTGGAATAGCGGGGTCCTACGAGCAGTACTTC